The entry below gives a single TCR beta chain sequence along with its context. The sample comes from a study of shared clonotypes between healthy human individuals. This CDR3 is 16 amino acids long. Trimming took off 3 bases at V and 6 bases at J, with 18 bases between the two ends. The germline CDR1 and CDR2 sequences are MGHRA and YSYEKL. Some clones are missing from TCRdb's copy, which holds only in-frame ones; the method was immunoSEQ multiplex PCR. The sample has about 670,000 clones; roughly 78% are singletons. The receptor was isolated from a woman in her 30s in good health. Sequenced: memory CD4+ T cells sorted from blood. Sample subset: CD45RA-negative fraction. The chain combines TRBV4-1 with TRBJ2-4; D perhaps matches TRBD2 (6 bases). In DNA, the CDR3 is TGCGCCAGCAGCCACGGAGCCCGGGACTCTCTAAACATTCAGTACTTC. It translates to CASSHGARDSLNIQYF.